These T cell receptor beta chains were read from a single sample in a study of blood T cell repertoires in COVID-19. Only in-frame clones appear in the TCRdb table, and some are missing; sequencing was by immunoSEQ multiplex PCR. The sample includes about 260,000 clones, 85% to 90% of them seen just once. The sample comprised PBMCs or T cells enriched from blood (not recorded which). Receptors originate from a woman in her late teens or twenties who had recovered from COVID-19. Both conserved end residues are part of each CDR3. A D gene is named only where the DNA matches it firmly. A clone size is listed for some rows: how often the clone was seen (once, few, many), or a class if it is expanded.

NA	NA	TRBV5-1	TRBJ2-5	TGCGCCAGTCAAGGCGGAGAGACCCAGTACTTC	CASQGGETQYF
NA	NA	TRBV6-1	TRBJ2-1	TGTGCCAGCAGTGAGAGGGGGGGTGAGCAGTTCTTC	CASSERGGEQFF
NA	many	TRBV20-1	TRBJ1-2	TGCAGTGCTAGATCCGTGTATGGCTACACCTTC	CSARSVYGYTF
NA	NA	TRBV7-6	TRBJ2-6	TGTGCCAGCAGCTTACGAGGCGGGGCTGGGGCCAACGTCCTGACTTTC	CASSLRGGAGANVLTF
NA	NA	TRBV20-1	TRBJ1-5	TGCAGTGCTAGAGCTCCGGGTGCCCAGCATTTT	CSARAPGAQHF
NA	NA	TRBV5-4	TRBJ2-3	TGTGCCAGCAGCTTGGCCGCACCCAACGCAGAAGATACGCAGTATTTT	CASSLAAPNAEDTQYF
NA	NA	TRBV11-2	TRBJ1-2	TGTGCCAGCAGCCCAGGGGTCCCATATGGCTACACCTTC	CASSPGVPYGYTF
TRBD2	NA	TRBV13	TRBJ2-3	TGTGCCAGCAGCCCCGAGCGGGAGCCAGATACGCAGTATTTT	CASSPEREPDTQYF
NA	NA	TRBV4-1	TRBJ1-5	TGCGCCAGCAGCCAAGTCACAGGCAATCAGCCCCAGCATTTT	CASSQVTGNQPQHF
NA	NA	TRBV5-4	TRBJ2-2	TGTGCCAGCAGCACCGACAGCCGGAACACCGGGGAGCTGTTTTTT	CASSTDSRNTGELFF
NA	NA	TRBV29-1	TRBJ1-5	TGCAGCGTTGGGGGGGGCGACAATCAGCCCCAGCATTTT	CSVGGGDNQPQHF
NA	NA	TRBV6-2/TRBV6-3	TRBJ1-2	TGTGCCAGCAGTAAGACAGTGAACTATGGCTACACCTTC	CASSKTVNYGYTF
NA	few	TRBV19	TRBJ1-3	TGTGCCAGTAGTAGAGGAAGGTCCTCTGGAAACACCATATATTTT	CASSRGRSSGNTIYF
NA	NA	TRBV5-1	TRBJ1-2	TGCGCCAGCAGGGAGGGCCGGTATGCCTTC	CASREGRYAF
TRBD2	NA	TRBV20-1	TRBJ2-1	TGCAGTGCTAGTCTGGCGGGGGGGCACAATGAGCAGTTCTTC	CSASLAGGHNEQFF
NA	NA	TRBV30	TRBJ2-7	TGTGCCTGGAGACAGGGTAGTAGCGAGCAGTACTTC	CAWRQGSSEQYF
NA	NA	TRBV6-1	TRBJ2-3	TGTGCCAGCAGTGAAAAAGAGGGGACTAGCACAGATACGCAGTATTTT	CASSEKEGTSTDTQYF
TRBD1	NA	TRBV18	TRBJ2-7	TGTGCCAGCTCTCCGGACAGGAACGAGCAGTACTTC	CASSPDRNEQYF
NA	NA	TRBV6-1	TRBJ1-5	TGTGCCAGCAGTGAACCCTGGGGGGGTAGGAATCAGCCCCAGCATTTT	CASSEPWGGRNQPQHF
NA	NA	TRBV7-9	TRBJ2-7	TGTGCCAGCAGCTTAGGGGGGCCCGAGGACGAGCAGTACTTC	CASSLGGPEDEQYF
TRBD1	NA	TRBV2	TRBJ1-2	TGTGCCAGCACAATGGACAGGGGTAACTATGGCTACACCTTC	CASTMDRGNYGYTF
TRBD1	NA	TRBV6-2/TRBV6-3	TRBJ2-7	TGTGCCAGCAGTTCTAGGGCAGGGGGCTACAACGAGCAGTACTTC	CASSSRAGGYNEQYF
NA	once	TRBV14	TRBJ2-2	TGTGCCAGCAGCCAGCAGGGTAGGGGTAGAGGAGAGCTGTTTTTT	CASSQQGRGRGELFF
NA	NA	TRBV6-5	TRBJ2-2	TGTGCCAGCAGGGGGAGTGCGAACACCGGGGAGCTGTTTTTT	CASRGSANTGELFF
NA	once	TRBV15	TRBJ2-5	TGTGCCACCAGCACCCCCTCGAGCGAGACCCAGTACTTC	CATSTPSSETQYF
NA	NA	TRBV9	TRBJ1-6	TGTGCCAGCAGCGTCGGACAGATCTATAATTCACCCCTCCACTTT	CASSVGQIYNSPLHF
NA	NA	TRBV7-9	TRBJ2-5	TGTGCCAGCAGCCCAGCCAGCGGGCGGCAAGAGACCCAGTACTTC	CASSPASGRQETQYF
NA	NA	TRBV11-2	TRBJ1-6	TGTGCCAGCAGCATAACAGGTCCTAGGGATTCACCCCTCCACTTT	CASSITGPRDSPLHF
NA	NA	TRBV9	TRBJ1-2	TGTGCCAGCAGCGTAGACGGAACAGTTACTAACTATGGCTACACCTTC	CASSVDGTVTNYGYTF
NA	NA	TRBV4-1	TRBJ1-2	TGCGCCAGCAGCCGGGTGAGACAGGATTTCTATGGCTACACCTTC	CASSRVRQDFYGYTF
NA	NA	TRBV27	TRBJ1-2	TGTGCCAGCAGGGGAATCCTCAGGGGTGCCGGTTTTCGGGGCTACACCTTC	CASRGILRGAGFRGYTF
TRBD1	NA	TRBV5-4	TRBJ1-3	TGTGCCAGCAGCGTGGGACAGGCGCGGAACACCATATATTTT	CASSVGQARNTIYF
TRBD1	NA	TRBV6-5	TRBJ1-6	TGTGCCAGCACCCCCTCGGACAGGGCTGGTTCACCCCTCCACTTT	CASTPSDRAGSPLHF
TRBD1	NA	TRBV11-3	TRBJ2-1	TGTGCCAGCAGCCCCCCGGGACAGGCAGAGCAGTTCTTC	CASSPPGQAEQFF
NA	NA	TRBV10-3	TRBJ1-6	TGTGCCATCTGCCCAGGGGTAGGTTCACCCCTCCACTTT	CAICPGVGSPLHF
TRBD2	NA	TRBV5-1	TRBJ2-1	TGCGCCAGCAGCTTGGGGACTAGCGGTAAAAATGAGCAGTTCTTC	CASSLGTSGKNEQFF
NA	NA	TRBV28	TRBJ1-4	TGTGCCAGCAGTTTCGCAGGGGATTTTGAAAAACTGTTTTTT	CASSFAGDFEKLFF
TRBD1	NA	TRBV9	TRBJ2-1	TGTGCCAGCAGCGTAGAAGGGACAGACAACAATGAGCAGTTCTTC	CASSVEGTDNNEQFF
NA	NA	TRBV6-4	TRBJ1-1	TGTGCCAGCAGTTCACAGGGATGGAGCACTGAAGCTTTCTTT	CASSSQGWSTEAFF
TRBD2	NA	TRBV5-4	TRBJ2-3	TGTGCCAGCAGCCGGGGCCTAGCGGGGGGTTCTGACACAGATACGCAGTATTTT	CASSRGLAGGSDTDTQYF
TRBD1	NA	TRBV27	TRBJ1-1	TGTGCCAGCAGTTCTCAGCTGCCCAGTCGGACAGGGAGCATGAACACTGAAGCTTTCTTT	CASSSQLPSRTGSMNTEAFF
TRBD1	NA	TRBV5-1	TRBJ1-2	TGCGCCAGCAGCTCCCAGGGACAGGGGGCCCTGGGCTACACCTTC	CASSSQGQGALGYTF
NA	NA	TRBV11-1	TRBJ1-1	TGTGCCAGCAGCCAGGGATCAGGCGATGAAGCTTTCTTT	CASSQGSGDEAFF
NA	NA	TRBV5-4	TRBJ2-1	TGTGCCAGCAGCCACCAGAACAGGGAGCAGTTCTTC	CASSHQNREQFF